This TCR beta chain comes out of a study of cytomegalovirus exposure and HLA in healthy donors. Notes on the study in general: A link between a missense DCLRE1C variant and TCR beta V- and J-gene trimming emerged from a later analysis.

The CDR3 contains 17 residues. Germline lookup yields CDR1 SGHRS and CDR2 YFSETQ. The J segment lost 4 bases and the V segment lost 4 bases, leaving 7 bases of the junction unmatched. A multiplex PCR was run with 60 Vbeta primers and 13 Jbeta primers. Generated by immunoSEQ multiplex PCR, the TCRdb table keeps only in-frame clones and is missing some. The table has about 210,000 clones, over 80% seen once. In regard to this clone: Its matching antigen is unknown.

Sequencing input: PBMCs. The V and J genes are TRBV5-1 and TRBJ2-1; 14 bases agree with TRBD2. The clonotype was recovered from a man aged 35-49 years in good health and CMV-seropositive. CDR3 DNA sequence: TGCGCCAGCAGCACCGGACTAGCGGGAGGCCCTTACAATGAGCAGTTCTTC. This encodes CASSTGLAGGPYNEQFF. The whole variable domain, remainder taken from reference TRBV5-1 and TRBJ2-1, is KAGVTQTPRYLIKTRGQQVTLSCSPISGHRSVSWYQQTPGQGLQFLFEYFSETQRNKGNFPGRFSGRQFSNSRSEMNVSTLELGDSALYLCASSTGLAGGPYNEQFFGPGTRLTVL.